Listed here is a single TCR beta chain. This entry belongs to a study of OX40 agonist ivuxolimab in advanced cancers. Clones were read by immunoSEQ multiplex PCR, and TCRdb kept only the in-frame ones, dropping some. The table has 50,000 to 70,000 clones, 91% seen once. The CDR3 contains 17 residues. Trimming left V 7 bases short and J 0 bases short, with 19 bases between. Germline V gene lookup returns CDR1 MDHEN and CDR2 SYDVKM. The V gene is TRBV28, the J gene TRBJ1-3; unclear D gene. The clonotype was recovered from an adult with an advanced solid tumor such as melanoma, head and neck, liver or kidney cancer. The material was CD4+ or CD8+ T cells sorted from blood, obtained in a trial of the OX40 agonist ivuxolimab. CDR3 nucleotide sequence: TGTGCCAGCACCTATAAAAATGCGATTCGCTCTGGAAACACCATATATTTT. Translated: CASTYKNAIRSGNTIYF. Supplemented by reference TRBV28 and TRBJ1-3, the full variable domain reads DVKVTQSSRYLVKRTGEKVFLECVQDMDHENMFWYRQDPGLGLRLIYFSYDVKMKEKGDIPEGYSVSREKKERFSLILESASTNQTSMYLCASTYKNAIRSGNTIYFGEGSWLTVV.